Detailed here is one TCR beta chain. Data came from immunoSEQ multiplex PCR; TCRdb stores just in-frame clones and leaves some out. This table has more than 300,000 clones, nearly 90% appearing once. This entry is derived from a study of blood T cell repertoires in COVID-19. The source is a woman aged 35 to 49 with COVID-19, enrolled during active disease. The sequenced sample was peripheral blood.

The CDR3 protein is CASAYNEKLFF. CDR3 in DNA: TGTGCCAGCGCCTATAATGAAAAACTGTTTTTT. The chain is built from TRBV28 and TRBJ1-4, with D unresolved. Germline V CDR1 and CDR2: MDHEN, SYDVKM. There are 11 residues in the CDR3. The V end lost 8 bases, the J end lost 4 bases, and 5 bases lay between the germline ends.